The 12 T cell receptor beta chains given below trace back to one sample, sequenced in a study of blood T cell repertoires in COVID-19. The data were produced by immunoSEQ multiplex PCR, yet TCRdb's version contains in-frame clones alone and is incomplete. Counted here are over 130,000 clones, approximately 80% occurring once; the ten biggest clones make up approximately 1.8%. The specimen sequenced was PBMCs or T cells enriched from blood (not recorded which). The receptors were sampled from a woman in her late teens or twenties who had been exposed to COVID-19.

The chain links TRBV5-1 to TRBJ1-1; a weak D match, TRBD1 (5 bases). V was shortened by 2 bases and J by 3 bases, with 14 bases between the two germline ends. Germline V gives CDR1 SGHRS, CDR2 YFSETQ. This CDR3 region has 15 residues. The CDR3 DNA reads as TGCGCCAGCAGCTTAGGCGAGACAGCGTACACTGAAGCTTTCTTT. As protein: CASSLGETAYTEAFF.

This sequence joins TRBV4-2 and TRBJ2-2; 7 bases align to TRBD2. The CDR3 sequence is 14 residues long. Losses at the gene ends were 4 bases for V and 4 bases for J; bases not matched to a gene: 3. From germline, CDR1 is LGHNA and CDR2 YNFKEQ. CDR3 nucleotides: TGTGCCAGCAGCCGGGGGGGTTCCACCGGGGAGCTGTTTTTT. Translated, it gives CASSRGGSTGELFF.

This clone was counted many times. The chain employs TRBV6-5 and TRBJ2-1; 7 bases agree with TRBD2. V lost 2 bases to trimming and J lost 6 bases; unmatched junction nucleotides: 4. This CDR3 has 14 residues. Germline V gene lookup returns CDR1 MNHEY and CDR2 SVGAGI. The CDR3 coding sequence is TGTGCCAGCAGTTACGGGGGGAGGGGCAATGAGCAGTTCTTC. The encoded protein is CASSYGGRGNEQFF.

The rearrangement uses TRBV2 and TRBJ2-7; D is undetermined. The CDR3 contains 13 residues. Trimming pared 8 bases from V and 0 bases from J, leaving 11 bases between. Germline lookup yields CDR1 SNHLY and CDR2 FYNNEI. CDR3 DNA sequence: TGTGCCAGCTTTCACCACACCTCCTACGAGCAGTACTTC. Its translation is CASFHHTSYEQYF.

The CDR3 reads CASSFLAGNEKLFF. As DNA, the CDR3 is TGTGCCAGCAGCTTTCTAGCCGGGAATGAAAAACTGTTTTTT. The V gene is TRBV11-1, the J gene TRBJ1-4, with D unclear. The CDR3 is 14 residues long. V dropped 3 bases and J dropped 5 bases, with 10 bases sitting between them. Germline CDR1 and CDR2: SGHAT and FQDESV (reference sequence).

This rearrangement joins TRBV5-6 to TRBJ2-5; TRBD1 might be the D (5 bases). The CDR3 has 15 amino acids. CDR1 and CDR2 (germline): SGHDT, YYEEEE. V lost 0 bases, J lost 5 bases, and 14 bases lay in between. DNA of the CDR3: TGTGCCAGCAGCTTGGGCAGGGATTATATGGAGACCCAGTACTTC. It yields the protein CASSLGRDYMETQYF.

The CDR3 nucleotides read TGTGCCTGGAGTGACCAAACAGGGGGCAGTGGAGATACGCAGTATTTT. Its translation is CAWSDQTGGSGDTQYF. J is TRBJ2-3 and V is TRBV30, with 9 bases aligning to TRBD1. Germline V CDR1 and CDR2: GTSNPN, SVGIG (reference sequence). The CDR3 is 16 amino acids. Trimming at V came to 1 base and at J to 5 bases, leaving 10 bases not matched to a gene.

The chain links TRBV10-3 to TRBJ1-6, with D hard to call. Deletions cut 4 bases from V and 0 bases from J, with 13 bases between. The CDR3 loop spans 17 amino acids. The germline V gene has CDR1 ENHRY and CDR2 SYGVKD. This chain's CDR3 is CAISAGERLSYNSPLHF. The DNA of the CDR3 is TGTGCCATCAGTGCGGGAGAGAGACTCTCCTATAATTCACCCCTCCACTTT.

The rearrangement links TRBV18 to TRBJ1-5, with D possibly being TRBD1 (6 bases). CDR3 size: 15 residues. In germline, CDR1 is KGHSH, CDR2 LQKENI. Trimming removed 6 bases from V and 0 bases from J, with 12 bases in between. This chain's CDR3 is CASSLGAGSNQPQHF. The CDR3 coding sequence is TGTGCCAGCTCCTTGGGGGCTGGTAGCAATCAGCCCCAGCATTTT.

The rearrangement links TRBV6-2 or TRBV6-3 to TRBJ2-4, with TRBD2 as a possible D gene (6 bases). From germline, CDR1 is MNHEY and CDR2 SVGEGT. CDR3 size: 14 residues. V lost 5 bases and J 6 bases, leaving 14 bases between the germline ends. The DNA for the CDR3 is TGTGCCAGCAGTGGCGGGACGCGTGGAAACATTCAGTACTTC. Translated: CASSGGTRGNIQYF.

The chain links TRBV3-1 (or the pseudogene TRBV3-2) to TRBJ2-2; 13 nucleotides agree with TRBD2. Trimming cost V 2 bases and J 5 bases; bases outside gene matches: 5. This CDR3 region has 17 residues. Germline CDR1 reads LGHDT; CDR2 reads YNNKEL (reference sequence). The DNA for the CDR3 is TGTGCCAGCAGCCAACCGACTAGCGGGAGGTCTACCGGGGAGCTGTTTTTT. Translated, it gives CASSQPTSGRSTGELFF.

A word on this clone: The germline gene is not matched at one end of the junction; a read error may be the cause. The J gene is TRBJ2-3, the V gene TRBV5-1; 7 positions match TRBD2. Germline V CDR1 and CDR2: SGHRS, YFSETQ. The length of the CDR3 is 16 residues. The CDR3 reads CASSWRERTSTDTQYF. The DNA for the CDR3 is TGCGCCAGTAGCTGGCGGGAGCGAACTAGCACAGATACGCAGTATTTT. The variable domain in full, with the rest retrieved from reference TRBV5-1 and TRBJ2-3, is KAGVTQTPRYLIKTRGQQVTLSCSPISGHRSVSWYQQTPGQGLQFLFEYFSETQRNKGNFPGRFSGRQFSNSRSEMNVSTLELGDSALYLCASSWRERTSTDTQYFGPGTRLTVL.